Below, 23 T cell receptor beta chains from the same sample are listed, as sequenced in a study of blood T cell repertoires in COVID-19 (dated by TCRdb to the early 2020s). Receptor amplification or capture employed the immunoSEQ multiplex PCR assay. In its TCRdb copy, this immuneACCESS table keeps in-frame sequences only and misses some clones. Where compared with another copy, unresolved V genes explain less than half of these, and the others have no known cause. Here the sample has about 220,000 clones; about 88% occur a single time. Just over 2.5% of the sample goes to the ten largest clones. The sample comprised PBMCs or T cells enriched from blood (not recorded which). The receptors come from a woman between 25 and 40 years old who had recovered from COVID-19.

V usage is TRBV25-1 and J usage is TRBJ1-2; TRBD1 aligns across 9 bases. Germline V lookup: CDR1 MGHDK, CDR2 SYGVNS. With 3 bases clipped from V and 4 bases from J, the junction kept 0 bases outside the gene matches. This CDR3 comprises 13 residues. The CDR3, as DNA: TGTGCCAGCAGTGAGGGACAGGGCTATGGCTACACCTTC. This codes for CASSEGQGYGYTF.

The rearrangement uses TRBV10-1 and TRBJ1-2; D perhaps matches TRBD1 (5 bases). Trimming removed 3 bases at V and 5 bases at J, with 13 bases between. From germline, CDR1 is WNHNN and CDR2 SYGVQD (reference sequence). This CDR3 is built from 14 residues. The CDR3 nucleotides are TGCGCCAGCAGTGATAGGGGTTTTAATTATGGCTACACCTTC. This gives the protein CASSDRGFNYGYTF.

This CDR3 is CASSTAGTDYGYTF. The CDR3 DNA follows: TGTGCCAGTAGTACTGCCGGGACAGACTATGGCTACACCTTC. The chain employs TRBV19 and TRBJ1-2; TRBD1 agrees at 7 bases. Per germline, CDR1 LNHDA and CDR2 SQIVND (reference sequence). The junction had 5 bases not matched to a gene; V was cut back by 4 bases and J by 3 bases. The CDR3 length is 14 residues.

V gene TRBV29-1 combines with J gene TRBJ2-1; D gene unclear. V was clipped by 2 bases and J by 4 bases, with 6 bases between them. The CDR3 extends over 12 amino acids. Germline values: CDR1 SQVTM, CDR2 ANQGSEA. The CDR3 coding sequence is TGCAGCGTTGAACGAGATTACAATGAGCAGTTCTTC. Translating gives CSVERDYNEQFF.

This clone has at least ten counts. In nucleotides, the CDR3 is TGCGCCAGCAGCCAAGGGGGACAGGGGACCTATAATTCACCCCTCCACTTT. Its protein product is CASSQGGQGTYNSPLHF. This chain connects TRBV4-3 to TRBJ1-6; TRBD1 matches at 10 bases. CDR3 length: 17 amino acids. V dropped 1 base and J dropped 2; count of bases not matched to a gene: 2. The germline CDR1 and CDR2 sequences are LGHNA and YSLEER.

The chain has TRBV18 and TRBJ1-2; 7 nucleotides agree with TRBD1. The V gene's germline CDR1 is KGHSH and CDR2 LQKENI. The CDR3 totals 15 residues. Trimming took 5 bases from V and 0 from J; bases not matched to a gene: 6. In DNA form, the CDR3 reads TGTGCCAGCTCAAAGGGGGCTCTACCTAACTATGGCTACACCTTC. Translating it yields CASSKGALPNYGYTF.

The rearrangement joins TRBV4-3 to TRBJ2-1; 10 positions match TRBD1. Germline CDR1 is LGHNA and CDR2 is YSLEER. The CDR3 contains 21 residues. Losses at the gene ends were 0 bases for V and 1 base for J; bases not matched to a gene: 15. The CDR3 nucleotides are TGCGCCAGCAGCCAAGATCTTATGGGACAGGGGAGGTTAGGGTCCTACAATGAGCAGTTCTTC. This gives the protein CASSQDLMGQGRLGSYNEQFF.

The gene calls are TRBV4-3 and TRBJ2-5; 8 bases are a match to TRBD1. The germline V gene has CDR1 LGHNA and CDR2 YSLEER. Trimming removed 0 bases from V and 3 bases from J; junction bases left unmatched: 15. CDR3 size: 19 residues. This CDR3 reads CASSQDRVLGRGPEETQYF. CDR3 in DNA: TGCGCCAGCAGCCAAGATAGGGTACTTGGCAGGGGGCCAGAAGAGACCCAGTACTTC.

This chain links TRBV4-1 with TRBJ2-3; 14 bases line up with TRBD2. Germline trimming cut 3 bases from V and 1 base from J; bases unmatched to any gene: 6. CDR3 size: 18 residues. Germline values: CDR1 MGHRA, CDR2 YSYEKL. DNA of the CDR3: TGCGCCAGCAGCCACAGACTAGCGGGGGGGCCCGGCACAGATACGCAGTATTTT. Encoded protein: CASSHRLAGGPGTDTQYF.

This clone was seen a single time. The chain employs TRBV6-4 and TRBJ1-2; the match to TRBD1 covers 8 bases. CDR1 and CDR2 (germline): MRHNA, SNTAGT. The V and J ends lost 6 bases and 8 bases, in that order; junction bases with no gene match: 11. This CDR3 is 14 amino acids long. CDR3 residues: CASRASRTGSGYTF. The CDR3 DNA is TGTGCCAGCAGGGCCAGCCGGACAGGGAGCGGCTACACCTTC.

The chain employs TRBV7-2 and TRBJ2-7; tentatively, D is TRBD2 (6 bases). Trimming removed 6 bases from V and 7 bases from J, with 7 bases in between. CDR1 SGHTA and CDR2 FQGNSA come from the germline V gene. The CDR3 contains 10 residues. The CDR3 reads CASRTREQYF. As DNA, the CDR3 is TGTGCCAGCAGGACTAGAGAGCAGTACTTC.

The gene calls are TRBV4-3 and TRBJ2-7, with 9 bases that match TRBD2. This CDR3 is built from 17 residues. The germline gives CDR1 LGHNA, CDR2 YSLEER. The V and J ends lost 3 bases and 3 bases, in that order; junction bases with no gene match: 12. CDR3 DNA sequence: TGCGCCAGCAGCCAGTACTTAACCGGGACTAGCCTCTACGAGCAGTACTTC. It encodes CASSQYLTGTSLYEQYF.

The chain recombines TRBV13 with TRBJ1-1; tentatively, D is TRBD1 (6 bases). CDR3 length: 16 amino acids. V dropped 1 base and J dropped 1 base, with 13 bases sitting between them. CDR1 and CDR2 from the germline V gene are PRHDT and FYEKMQ (reference sequence). As DNA, the CDR3 is TGTGCCAGCAGCTTAGTACAGGGAAGATGGAACACTGAAGCTTTCTTT. Amino acid sequence: CASSLVQGRWNTEAFF.

V gene TRBV19 combines with J gene TRBJ2-1; TRBD1 might be the D (6 bases). The CDR3 spans 15 residues. CDR1 and CDR2 from the germline V gene are LNHDA and SQIVND (reference sequence). The V gene lost 1 base and the J gene lost 9 bases, with 16 bases spanning the gap. The CDR3 spells CASSIGRQPRGEQFF. The CDR3 nucleotides are TGTGCCAGTAGTATAGGTAGACAACCCAGGGGTGAGCAGTTCTTC.

The chain joins TRBV9 to TRBJ2-3; D remains ambiguous. The CDR3 is made up of 14 amino acids. Germline assignment: CDR1 SGDLS and CDR2 YYNGEE. V dropped 0 bases and J dropped 4 bases, with 9 bases sitting between them. CDR3: CASSVAQAPDTQYF. The CDR3 DNA sequence: TGTGCCAGCAGCGTAGCGCAGGCCCCAGATACGCAGTATTTT.

The chain joins TRBV27 to TRBJ2-5; TRBD2 matches 12 bases. CDR3 length equals 16 residues. V dropped 5 bases and J dropped 5; count of bases not matched to a gene: 9. Germline V lookup: CDR1 MNHEY, CDR2 SMNVEV (reference sequence). CDR3 DNA: TGTGCCAGCAGTATCCTAGCGGGGGGGCCGTGGGAGACCCAGTACTTC. This codes for CASSILAGGPWETQYF.

Notes on this clone: In the same sample, other DNA sequences code for this CDR3. V is TRBV27 and J is TRBJ2-3; TRBD2 matches at 12 bases. The V gene's germline CDR1 is MNHEY and CDR2 SMNVEV (reference sequence). V was pared by 5 bases and J by 4 bases, with 4 bases of the junction left unmatched. The length of the CDR3 is 15 residues. The CDR3 region has the DNA TGTGCCAGCAGTCCTAGCGGGGGGGCAGCAGATACGCAGTATTTT. Translation: CASSPSGGAADTQYF.

The rearrangement links TRBV14 to TRBJ1-5; D is possibly TRBD1 (5 bases). There are 14 residues in the CDR3. Trimming removed 2 bases at V and 5 bases at J, with 10 bases between. The V gene's germline CDR1 is SGHDN and CDR2 FVKESK. Written as DNA, the CDR3 is TGTGCCAGCAGCCAATCCACAGGAGATCAGCCCCAGCATTTT. As protein: CASSQSTGDQPQHF.

The CDR3 DNA sequence: TGTGCCAGCAGCTCCGGGACAGGGGGCATGAACACTGAAGCTTTCTTT. Translated, it gives CASSSGTGGMNTEAFF. V gene TRBV7-9 combines with J gene TRBJ1-1; 12 bases are a match to TRBD1. The CDR3 is made up of 16 amino acids. Per germline, CDR1 SEHNR and CDR2 FQNEAQ (reference sequence). V lost 4 bases to trimming and J lost 0 bases; unmatched junction nucleotides: 3.

The rearrangement links TRBV5-1 to TRBJ2-3; 13 nucleotides line up with TRBD2. The length of the CDR3 is 14 residues. Trimming cost V 3 bases and J 5 bases; bases outside gene matches: 0. Germline loops: CDR1 SGHRS, CDR2 YFSETQ. In DNA, the CDR3 is TGCGCCAGCAGCTGGACTAGCGGGAGAGATACGCAGTATTTT. It yields the protein CASSWTSGRDTQYF.

The rearrangement uses TRBV19 and TRBJ2-3, with D maybe TRBD2 (7 bases). This CDR3 has 15 residues. The germline gives CDR1 LNHDA, CDR2 SQIVND (reference sequence). V lost 6 bases, J lost 5 bases, and 18 bases lay in between. CDR3 sequence: CASSTTGGRGDTQYF. CDR3 nucleotide sequence: TGTGCCAGTAGCACTACGGGGGGCCGGGGAGATACGCAGTATTTT.

In nucleotides, the CDR3 is TGTGCCAGCAGCCAATCACTGACAGGTCTGAACACTGAAGCTTTCTTT. The encoded protein is CASSQSLTGLNTEAFF. This rearrangement joins TRBV4-2 to TRBJ1-1; D is possibly TRBD1 (6 bases). V was pared by 2 bases and J by 0 bases, with 13 bases between. The germline V gene encodes CDR1 LGHNA and CDR2 YNFKEQ. The CDR3 extends over 16 amino acids.

The V call is TRBV19, the J call TRBJ1-2; TRBD1 matches at 7 bases. Trimming cost V 8 bases and J 6 bases; bases outside gene matches: 6. CDR1 LNHDA and CDR2 SQIVND come from the germline V gene (reference sequence). This CDR3 contains 12 residues. CDR3 amino acids: CASQDRVDGYTF. The CDR3 region has the DNA TGTGCCAGTCAAGACAGGGTGGATGGCTACACCTTC.